A single sample is the source of the 6 T cell receptor beta chains below, sequenced in a study of glioma-infiltrating T cells (dated by TCRdb to about 2016). The sequencer listed for this sample is Illumina MiSeq. TCR alpha and beta CDR3 regions were amplified with the iRepertoire nested amplicon-rescue multiplex PCR (arm-PCR) platform from RNA. The public reads were run again by TCRdb, first through fastp at Q25 and then through MiXCR, and only productive beta chains were kept. Every CDR3 protein is listed once, alongside the most common genes and DNA of its rows. For this sample the table gives under 130,000 distinct CDR3 sequences, of which about 30% were detected only once. Of the sample, approximately 43% falls within the top ten clones. Sequences were obtained from glioma tissue, nonneoplastic brain tissue, or PBMCs (not recorded which). These receptor sequences come from a human donor with low-grade glioma or glioblastoma, undergoing nonglioma brain surgery, or in good health (not recorded which).

This clonotype was seen a handful of times. The chain links TRBV4-3 to TRBJ2-5; D is unresolved. Germline V gene data show CDR1 as LGHNA and CDR2 as YSLEER. Trimming stripped 4 bases from V and 5 bases from J, with 14 bases between. The CDR3 runs to 14 residues. The CDR3 region is CASSPGSARETQYF. CDR3 sequence (DNA): TGCGCCAGCAGCCCCGGGTCCGCCCGGGAGACCCAGTACTTC.

This sequence joins TRBV4-1 and TRBJ2-3; D is ambiguous. From germline, CDR1 is MGHRA and CDR2 YSYEKL. The CDR3 spans 15 residues. V was pared by 0 bases and J by 8 bases, with 15 bases between. The CDR3 loop is CASSQEATSKGTQYF. CDR3 DNA sequence: TGCGCCAGCAGCCAAGAAGCGACAAGCAAAGGTACGCAGTATTTT.

The CDR3 loop reads CSATTGINQPQHF. CDR3 sequence (DNA): TGCAGTGCTACGACGGGCATCAATCAGCCCCAGCATTTT. J is TRBJ1-5 and V is TRBV20-1; D call uncertain. Germline loops: CDR1 DFQATT, CDR2 SNEGSKA (reference sequence). CDR3 size: 13 residues. Trimming left V 4 bases short and J 3 bases short, with 10 bases between.

This clonotype was seen at least ten times. V and J are TRBV2 and TRBJ2-5; TRBD1 matches 7 bases. CDR1 and CDR2 from the germline V gene are SNHLY and FYNNEI. With V trimmed by 6 bases and J by 1 base, 5 bases remained unmatched. The CDR3 is 14 amino acids. CDR3 nucleotide sequence: TGTGCCAGCAGCCCCGGACAGGTCCAAGAGACCCAGTACTTC. Amino acids: CASSPGQVQETQYF.

This clonotype came up a few times. The rearrangement links TRBV7-2 to TRBJ1-5, with 7 nucleotides matching TRBD1. With 0 bases clipped from V and 7 bases from J, the junction kept 6 bases outside the gene matches. CDR1 is SGHTA and CDR2 is FQGNSA in the germline V gene. This CDR3 comprises 15 residues. CDR3 sequence reads: CASSLAGGSRQPQHF. The CDR3 bases are TGTGCCAGCAGCTTAGCAGGGGGCTCCCGGCAGCCCCAGCATTTT.

V usage is TRBV28 and J usage is TRBJ1-1; a weak D match, TRBD1 (5 bases). Germline-derived CDR1 and CDR2 are MDHEN and SYDVKM. The V and J ends lost 6 bases and 5 bases respectively, with 28 bases between them. The CDR3 loop spans 18 amino acids. As DNA, the CDR3 is TGTGCCAGCAGCCCAGGCAGACAGTTCCGTTATCAGGTTACTGAAGCTTTCTTT. Translated, it gives CASSPGRQFRYQVTEAFF.